These 28 T cell receptor beta chains were all obtained from the same sample, sequenced in a study of T-cell memory formation after mild COVID-19. TCRdb reprocessed the 5' RACE reads with MiXCR, giving one entry per CDR3 protein. The sample contains some 300,000 distinct CDR3 sequences, around a fifth of which appear only once. Sample: PBMCs or a T cell subset sorted from them (not recorded which). Every receptor here comes from a man younger than 30 who had mild COVID-19 (a few samples of this study predate the infection). Cell type and time point are not known.

This clonotype was seen a handful of times. The chain carries TRBV7-9 and TRBJ1-3, with D perhaps TRBD1 (5 bases). Germline-derived CDR1 and CDR2 are SEHNR and FQNEAQ (reference sequence). The CDR3 is 15 amino acids. V lost 2 bases, J lost 2 bases, and 10 bases lay in between. The CDR3 DNA sequence: TGTGCCAGCAGCTTACTAGGGACCACTGGAAACACCATATATTTT. It specifies CASSLLGTTGNTIYF. Supplemented by reference TRBV7-9 and TRBJ1-3, the full variable domain reads DTGVSQNPRHKITKRGQNVTFRCDPISEHNRLYWYRQTLGQGPEFLTYFQNEAQLEKSRLLSDRFSAERPKGSFSTLEIQRTEQGDSAMYLCASSLLGTTGNTIYFGEGSWLTVV.

This chain links TRBV7-9 with TRBJ2-2; no firm D call. Trimming pared 3 bases from V and 3 bases from J, leaving 17 bases between. From germline, CDR1 is SEHNR and CDR2 FQNEAQ (reference sequence). The CDR3 spans 17 residues. In DNA form, the CDR3 reads TGTGCCAGCAGCTTGAGTCCCAGGTCCCCTCACACCGGGGAGCTGTTTTTT. Protein sequence: CASSLSPRSPHTGELFF.

V usage is TRBV10-3 and J usage is TRBJ2-2; D unresolved. The germline CDR1 and CDR2 sequences are ENHRY and SYGVKD. The ends were cut back, 11 bases at V and 1 base at J, with 5 bases in the middle. The CDR3 has 11 amino acids. The CDR3 sequence: CAVGNTGELFF. CDR3 DNA: TGTGCCGTCGGGAACACCGGGGAGCTGTTTTTT.

The chain recombines TRBV6-2 or TRBV6-3 with TRBJ2-1, with 9 positions matching TRBD1. The germline V gene encodes CDR1 MNHEY and CDR2 SVGEGT. Trimming cost V 6 bases and J 10 bases; bases outside gene matches: 13. The CDR3 sequence is 15 residues long. CDR3 coding DNA: TGTGCCAGCAGCCCTCTCCGGACAGGGGTGCTAGAGCAGTTCTTC. Amino acid sequence: CASSPLRTGVLEQFF.

The gene calls are TRBV29-1 and TRBJ2-1; 12 bases are shared with TRBD2. CDR3 length: 14 amino acids. The germline V gene encodes CDR1 SQVTM and CDR2 ANQGSEA. V dropped 7 bases and J dropped 7; count of bases not matched to a gene: 8. CDR3 protein: CSASVLAGGNEQFF. The CDR3 nucleotides are TGCAGCGCTTCGGTGCTAGCGGGAGGGAATGAGCAGTTCTTC.

The chain uses TRBV19 and TRBJ2-7; D remains unclear. V was shortened by 10 bases and J by 3 bases, with 16 bases between the two germline ends. This CDR3 contains 13 residues. Looked up from germline, CDR1 is LNHDA and CDR2 is SQIVND (reference sequence). The CDR3 coding sequence is TGTGCCACCCAAGACACCAACGGCTACGAGCAGTACTTC. This translates into CATQDTNGYEQYF.

This clonotype was seen only a few times. The chain links TRBV5-1 to TRBJ1-3; unclear D gene. Trimming cost V 4 bases and J 0 bases, with 8 bases left between them. This CDR3 has 14 amino acids. Germline loops: CDR1 SGHRS, CDR2 YFSETQ. DNA of the CDR3: TGCGCCAGCAGCCCAAGACCCTCTGGAAACACCATATATTTT. This sequence encodes CASSPRPSGNTIYF.

This clonotype was seen more than once but under ten times. The chain joins TRBV4-3 to TRBJ2-5; D not resolved. Germline V lookup: CDR1 LGHNA, CDR2 YSLEER. Deletions cut 1 base from V and 4 bases from J, with 7 bases between. This CDR3 region has 13 residues. For the CDR3, the DNA is TGCGCCAGCAGCCAAGGGATCGGAGAGACCCAGTACTTC. Protein: CASSQGIGETQYF.

The rearrangement links TRBV5-1 to TRBJ2-7, with 9 positions matching TRBD1. The CDR3 runs to 16 residues. Trimming took 0 bases from V and 5 from J; bases not matched to a gene: 9. Germline-derived CDR1 and CDR2 are SGHRS and YFSETQ. CDR3 protein: CASSLASSGQGHEQYF. CDR3 nucleotide sequence: TGCGCCAGCAGCTTGGCCTCTTCCGGACAGGGGCACGAGCAGTACTTC.

The chain joins TRBV24-1 to TRBJ2-5; D may match TRBD1 or TRBD2 (5 bases each). The CDR3 runs 14 residues. V shed 2 bases and J shed 1 base, with 7 bases lying between them. CDR1 and CDR2 from the germline V gene are KGHDR and SFDVKD. The CDR3 is CATSDWGSQETQYF. The CDR3, as DNA: TGTGCCACCAGTGATTGGGGGAGCCAAGAGACCCAGTACTTC.

This clonotype has just a few counts. The rearrangement uses TRBV9 and TRBJ2-7; TRBD1 might be the D (6 bases). The CDR3 contains 15 residues. Trimming cost V 0 bases and J 2 bases, with 12 bases left between them. Germline V gene sequence: CDR1 SGDLS, CDR2 YYNGEE. The DNA of the CDR3 is TGTGCCAGCAGCGTAGGAGGGGGACCGACCTACGAGCAGTACTTC. Its protein product is CASSVGGGPTYEQYF.

A few counts support this clonotype. This sequence joins TRBV15 and TRBJ2-1; tentatively, D is TRBD1 (6 bases). Looked up from germline, CDR1 is LNHNV and CDR2 is YYDKDF (reference sequence). The V end lost 4 bases, the J end lost 3 bases, and 16 bases lay between the germline ends. The CDR3 loop spans 16 amino acids. The CDR3: CATSTPPGQNYNEQFF. CDR3 nucleotides: TGTGCCACCAGCACTCCGCCCGGACAGAACTACAATGAGCAGTTCTTC.

The rearrangement links TRBV28 to TRBJ2-7; TRBD1 aligns across 9 bases. This CDR3 comprises 12 residues. Germline CDR1 is MDHEN and CDR2 is SYDVKM. The CDR3 reads CATGQGVYEQYF. In DNA, the CDR3 is TGTGCTACGGGACAGGGTGTCTACGAGCAGTACTTC.

The rearrangement links TRBV24-1 to TRBJ1-1; D remains ambiguous. The CDR3 covers 12 residues. Trimming cost V 7 bases and J 6 bases, with 11 bases left between them. Per the germline V gene, CDR1 is KGHDR and CDR2 is SFDVKD. For the CDR3, the DNA is TGTGCCACCAGGGTCGGCTCCCCTGAAGCTTTCTTT. It is translated as CATRVGSPEAFF.

The V gene is TRBV25-1, the J gene TRBJ2-1; possible D gene TRBD2, 5 bases. The CDR3 extends over 13 amino acids. Germline loops: CDR1 MGHDK, CDR2 SYGVNS. V lost 7 bases and J lost 4, with 11 bases in between. This CDR3 is CASTRALYNEQFF. The CDR3 DNA is TGTGCCAGCACGCGGGCCTTATACAATGAGCAGTTCTTC.

V and J are TRBV20-1 and TRBJ2-5; 9 bases fit TRBD2. Germline loops: CDR1 DFQATT, CDR2 SNEGSKA (reference sequence). The CDR3 is 16 residues long. V trimming: 0 bases; J trimming: 1 base; junction bases outside the gene matches: 6. The DNA for the CDR3 is TGCAGTGCTAGAGATCGGCTAGCGGGGCCCCAAGAGACCCAGTACTTC. It translates to CSARDRLAGPQETQYF.

This clonotype has just a few counts. The chain has TRBV7-9 and TRBJ1-4, with D perhaps TRBD1 (5 bases). This CDR3 spans 14 amino acids. Trimming pared 5 bases from V and 3 bases from J, leaving 10 bases between. Per germline, CDR1 SEHNR and CDR2 FQNEAQ (reference sequence). The CDR3 loop is CASSLDRSNEKLFF. In nucleotides, the CDR3 is TGTGCCAGCAGCCTCGACAGATCTAATGAAAAACTGTTTTTT.

The CDR3 nucleotides read TGTGCCAGCAGCTTCCACCGGGACCCTAAAAACATTCAGTACTTC. It codes for CASSFHRDPKNIQYF. The chain combines TRBV11-2 with TRBJ2-4; D is perhaps TRBD1 or TRBD2 (5 bases each). Germline V CDR1 and CDR2: SGHAT, FQNNGV. V lost 3 bases and J 4 bases, leaving 13 bases between the germline ends. The CDR3 contains 15 residues.

J is TRBJ1-2 and V is TRBV5-1; a possible D gene is TRBD1 (5 bases). V was pared by 2 bases and J by 0 bases, with 20 bases between. This CDR3 has 18 amino acids. Per germline, CDR1 SGHRS and CDR2 YFSETQ. CDR3 loop: CASSFGGGGARANYGYTF. The CDR3 bases are TGCGCCAGCAGCTTTGGTGGTGGTGGGGCCCGAGCTAACTATGGCTACACCTTC.

This clonotype has a single count. The chain links TRBV4-3 to TRBJ2-2; perhaps TRBD2 as D (5 bases). This CDR3 region has 14 residues. V shed 3 bases and J shed 1 base, with 6 bases lying between them. CDR1 is LGHNA, CDR2 YSLEER, per germline. The CDR3: CASSHGGNTGELFF. CDR3 sequence (DNA): TGCGCCAGCAGCCACGGAGGGAACACCGGGGAGCTGTTTTTT.

The rearrangement joins TRBV6-5 to TRBJ2-2; 8 bases fit TRBD1. With 5 bases clipped from V and 5 bases from J, the junction kept 4 bases outside the gene matches. CDR3 length: 14 residues. In germline, CDR1 is MNHEY, CDR2 SVGAGI. The CDR3 loop reads CASSGQGATGELFF. CDR3 nucleotides: TGTGCCAGCAGTGGCCAGGGGGCGACCGGGGAGCTGTTTTTT.

V and J are TRBV7-6 and TRBJ2-3, with 11 bases matching TRBD1. The V gene's germline CDR1 is SGHVS and CDR2 FNYEAQ. The CDR3 loop spans 15 amino acids. J gave up 4 bases and V 8 bases, and 8 bases lay outside the gene matches. The CDR3 sequence is CASGEDRGRPDTQYF. DNA of the CDR3: TGTGCCAGCGGGGAGGACAGGGGGCGCCCAGATACGCAGTATTTT.

The gene calls are TRBV1 and TRBJ2-3; the table's D gene call, TRBD2, was not cross checked with the DNA. TRBV1 corresponds to a pseudogene. The CDR3 covers 15 residues. The CDR3 coding sequence is TGCACCAGCAGCCAAACTAGCGGGGTCACAGATACGCAGTATTTT. It is translated as CTSSQTSGVTDTQYF.

This chain uses TRBV28 with TRBJ2-7, with a possible D match to TRBD2 (5 bases). V lost 8 bases to trimming and J lost 6 bases, with 14 bases between them. From germline, CDR1 is MDHEN and CDR2 SYDVKM. CDR3 length: 12 residues. CDR3 coding DNA: TGTGCCAGCGGAATTGGAGGTGGCGAGCAGTACGTC. Residues: CASGIGGGEQYV.

In its sample, this clonotype was seen a few times. The gene calls are TRBV20-1 and TRBJ1-5, with D unclear. From germline, CDR1 is DFQATT and CDR2 SNEGSKA (reference sequence). The CDR3 runs to 15 residues. Trimming removed 6 bases from V and 0 bases from J, with 15 bases in between. The CDR3 DNA sequence: TGCAGTGCCTCCTCCCCGACGGGTAGCAATCAGCCCCAGCATTTT. Translating it yields CSASSPTGSNQPQHF.

The chain employs TRBV7-9 and TRBJ2-1; either TRBD1 or TRBD2 may fit D (5 bases each). V lost 0 bases to trimming and J lost 4 bases, with 19 bases between them. Looked up from germline, CDR1 is SEHNR and CDR2 is FQNEAQ (reference sequence). The length of the CDR3 is 18 residues. CDR3 nucleotides: TGTGCCAGCAGCTTAGCGGCGATTACCGGGGCCGGATACAATGAGCAGTTCTTC. Translation: CASSLAAITGAGYNEQFF.

This clonotype was detected only a few times. The rearrangement uses TRBV5-1 and TRBJ2-7; unclear D gene. V lost 4 bases to trimming and J lost 0 bases, with 14 bases between them. The CDR3 length is 15 residues. Germline V CDR1 and CDR2: SGHRS, YFSETQ. The CDR3 bases are TGCGCCAGCAGCCTAACCGGACGCACCTCCTACGAGCAGTACTTC. Residues: CASSLTGRTSYEQYF.

This clonotype was seen more than once but under ten times. The rearrangement links TRBV7-9 to TRBJ2-3; D is perhaps TRBD1 or TRBD2 (6 bases each). This CDR3 region has 16 residues. Germline loops: CDR1 SEHNR, CDR2 FQNEAQ (reference sequence). Trimming pared 3 bases from V and 5 bases from J, leaving 18 bases between. The DNA for the CDR3 is TGTGCCAGCAGCTTGGGGGCGGGGATCACGCGAGATACGCAGTATTTT. It is translated as CASSLGAGITRDTQYF.